The rows below give T cell receptor beta chains drawn from one sample of a study of shared clonotypes between healthy human individuals. This table comes from immunoSEQ multiplex PCR, and its TCRdb copy is limited to in-frame clones, with some not included. This table holds about a million clones, about 70% found once. The sample was memory CD4+ T cells sorted from blood. These receptor sequences come from a young man in good health. The CDR3 runs from the conserved cysteine through the conserved F or W. Fields, in order: CDR3 DNA, CDR3 protein, J gene, V gene, clone size, D gene. A D gene is named only where the DNA matches it firmly. For some rows the clone size is stated as once, few or many, or as a class when expanded; others skip it.

TGCGCCAGCAGGCCTGGGACAGGGTCCTACGAGCAGTACTTC CASRPGTGSYEQYF TRBJ2-7 TRBV5-1 - TRBD1
TGTGCCATCAGTGGGGGGGGGACTGAAGCTTTCTTT CAISGGGTEAFF TRBJ1-1 TRBV10-3 - -
TGTGCCAGAAGCCCGGGACTAGCGGGAGTCAAGTACTTC CARSPGLAGVKYF TRBJ2-7 TRBV5-3 few TRBD2
TGTGCCAGCAGTTCAACGGGAAGCTCCTACAATGAGCAGTTCTTC CASSSTGSSYNEQFF TRBJ2-1 TRBV28 - -
TGTGCCAGCAGCTTAGGGGGGCCCAGCCAAGAGACCCAGTACTTC CASSLGGPSQETQYF TRBJ2-5 TRBV11-1 - -
TGTGCCAGCAGCTTAGGCGGCAGGGAGACCCAGTACTTC CASSLGGRETQYF TRBJ2-5 TRBV11-3 - -
TGCGCCAGCAGTTCCGGGACAGGAACGGGGGAGACCCAGTACTTC CASSSGTGTGETQYF TRBJ2-5 TRBV5-1 few TRBD1
TGTGCCAGTAGTATGACAGGGGGTTACACTGAAGCTTTCTTT CASSMTGGYTEAFF TRBJ1-1 TRBV19 once TRBD1
TGTGCCAGCAGCCCTATGGGCGGGAAAGAGACCCAGTACTTC CASSPMGGKETQYF TRBJ2-5 TRBV5-8 - -
TGTGCCAGTAGAGAGGGACAAAGGAACACTGAAGCTTTCTTT CASREGQRNTEAFF TRBJ1-1 TRBV19 - -
TGTGCCAGCAGTTACCCGGACAGGTCCCTGGGTCAGCCCCAGCATTTT CASSYPDRSLGQPQHF TRBJ1-5 TRBV6-5 - TRBD1
TGTGCCAGCAGCTTCGACCCAGGGATTAATTCACCCCTCCACTTT CASSFDPGINSPLHF TRBJ1-6 TRBV5-6 many -
TGTGCCAGCTCAGACCAAGCCATCAACACTGAAGCTTTCTTT CASSDQAINTEAFF TRBJ1-1 TRBV18 once -
TGTGCCAGCAGCCCCTTTCGACAGAGCAATCAGCCCCAGCATTTT CASSPFRQSNQPQHF TRBJ1-5 TRBV27 - -
TGTGCCTGGAAGGGACTCTCCAAGGCCGGGGAGCTGTTTTTT CAWKGLSKAGELFF TRBJ2-2 TRBV30 - -
TGTGCCAGCAGCCAGGGACTAGCGGGTAACAATGAGCAGTTCTTC CASSQGLAGNNEQFF TRBJ2-1 TRBV14 - TRBD2
TGTGCCAGCAGCTTAGAGGCCAGCCAAGAGACCCAGTACTTC CASSLEASQETQYF TRBJ2-5 TRBV7-9 once -
TGTGCCAGCAGCTTCTATGAGACAGGGGGACGGGATGAAAAACTGTTTTTT CASSFYETGGRDEKLFF TRBJ1-4 TRBV5-6 once TRBD1
TGTGCCAGCAGCCTGGGACAGCCCTACGAGCAGTACTTC CASSLGQPYEQYF TRBJ2-7 TRBV13 - TRBD1
TGTGCCAGTAGCTCCCGGGGAGATACGCAGTATTTT CASSSRGDTQYF TRBJ2-3 TRBV19 - -
TGTGCCAGCAGCCCGTTCCCCGGGACAGGGGGCGGATTGTCTGAAGCTTTCTTT CASSPFPGTGGGLSEAFF TRBJ1-1 TRBV14 - TRBD1
TGTGCCAGCAGCTTGTTGGCTAGCGGGTATTACAATGAGCAGTTCTTC CASSLLASGYYNEQFF TRBJ2-1 TRBV13 - TRBD2
TGCGCCAGCAGCCAAGAGTGGACTTTCAGCTCCTACGAGCAGTACTTC CASSQEWTFSSYEQYF TRBJ2-7 TRBV5-4 - -
TGCGCCAGCAGCTTGGTAGACAGGACCCACCAAGAGACCCAGTACTTC CASSLVDRTHQETQYF TRBJ2-5 TRBV5-1 - -
TGCGCCAGCGGACAGGGACTAGCGGGGAACGCAGATACGCAGTATTTT CASGQGLAGNADTQYF TRBJ2-3 TRBV5-1 - TRBD2
TGTGCCAGCGGGGTTCGGGCGTCCGTCGTAGATACGCAGTATTTT CASGVRASVVDTQYF TRBJ2-3 TRBV5-6 - -
TGTGCCAGCAGCCAGGGATTAACAGGAAGTCAGGAGACCCAGTACTTC CASSQGLTGSQETQYF TRBJ2-5 TRBV9 many -
TGTGCCAGTAGTATAGGGTTCGGCGGGAATACAGATACGCAGTATTTT CASSIGFGGNTDTQYF TRBJ2-3 TRBV19 few -
TGTGCCAGCAGTGAGGGACAGGGAGTCGGTGGAGCTTTCTTT CASSEGQGVGGAFF TRBJ1-1 TRBV2 few TRBD1
TGCGCCAGCAGCTTTACAAGGGTTGAAGAGACCCAGTACTTC CASSFTRVEETQYF TRBJ2-5 TRBV5-1 once -
TGTGCCAGCAGTTTGGGGGGCACGGCGGTCACTGAAGCTTTCTTT CASSLGGTAVTEAFF TRBJ1-1 TRBV28 once -
TGTGCCAGCAGCCTTAACAGGGGGCGACAAGAGACCCAGTACTTC CASSLNRGRQETQYF TRBJ2-5 TRBV2 - TRBD1
TGTGCCAGCAGCTCAGTAGCGGGCCCCAGGGCCGGGGAGCTGTTTTTT CASSSVAGPRAGELFF TRBJ2-2 TRBV5-6 - TRBD2
TGTGCCAGCAGCCTCACATTTATCTACGAGCAGTACTTC CASSLTFIYEQYF TRBJ2-7 TRBV11-3 - -
TGTGCCAGCAGAGGACTGACAGATACGCAGTATTTT CASRGLTDTQYF TRBJ2-3 TRBV2 - -
TGTGCCAGTTCTCCGAGAGGGACAGGAGGGCAGTACTTC CASSPRGTGGQYF TRBJ2-7 TRBV19 - TRBD1